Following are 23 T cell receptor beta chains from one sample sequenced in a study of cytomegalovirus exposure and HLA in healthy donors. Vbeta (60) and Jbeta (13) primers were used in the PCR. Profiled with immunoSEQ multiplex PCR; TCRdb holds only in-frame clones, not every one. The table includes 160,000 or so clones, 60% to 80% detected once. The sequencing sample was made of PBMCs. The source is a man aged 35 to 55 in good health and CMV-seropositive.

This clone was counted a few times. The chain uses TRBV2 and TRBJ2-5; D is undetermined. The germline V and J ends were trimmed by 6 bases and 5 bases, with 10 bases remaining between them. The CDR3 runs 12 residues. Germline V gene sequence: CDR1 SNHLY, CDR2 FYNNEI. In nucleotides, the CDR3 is TGTGCCAGCAGGCAGATCCCGGAGACCCAGTACTTC. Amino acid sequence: CASRQIPETQYF.

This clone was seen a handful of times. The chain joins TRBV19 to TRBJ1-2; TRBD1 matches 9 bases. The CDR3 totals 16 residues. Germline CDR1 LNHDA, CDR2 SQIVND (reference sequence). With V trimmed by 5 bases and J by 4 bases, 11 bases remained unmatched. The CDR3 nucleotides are TGTGCCAGTAGTGCTCGGACAGGGGCCGTAAGCTATGGCTACACCTTC. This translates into CASSARTGAVSYGYTF.

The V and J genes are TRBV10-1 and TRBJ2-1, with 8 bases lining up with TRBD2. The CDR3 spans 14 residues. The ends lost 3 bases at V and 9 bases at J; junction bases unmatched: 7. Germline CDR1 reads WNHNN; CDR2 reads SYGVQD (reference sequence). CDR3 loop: CASSEGSGISEQFF. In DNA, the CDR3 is TGCGCCAGCAGTGAAGGTAGCGGGATATCTGAGCAGTTCTTC.

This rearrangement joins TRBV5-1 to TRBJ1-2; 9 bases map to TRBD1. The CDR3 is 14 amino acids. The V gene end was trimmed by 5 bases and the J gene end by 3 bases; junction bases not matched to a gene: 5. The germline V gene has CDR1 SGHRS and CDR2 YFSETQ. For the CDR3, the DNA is TGCGCCAGCAGTCCGACAGGGGGGGACTATGGCTACACCTTC. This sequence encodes CASSPTGGDYGYTF.

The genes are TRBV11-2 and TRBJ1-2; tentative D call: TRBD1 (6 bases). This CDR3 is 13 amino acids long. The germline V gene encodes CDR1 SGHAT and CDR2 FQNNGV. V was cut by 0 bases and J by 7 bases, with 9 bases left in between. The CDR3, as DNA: TGTGCCAGCAGCTTAGACAGGGGCTCTGGCTACACCTTC. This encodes CASSLDRGSGYTF.

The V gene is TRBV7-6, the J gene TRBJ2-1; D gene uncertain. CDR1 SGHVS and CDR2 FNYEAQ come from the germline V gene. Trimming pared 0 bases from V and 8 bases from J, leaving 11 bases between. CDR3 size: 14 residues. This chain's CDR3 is CASSLARTAHEQFF. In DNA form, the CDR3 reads TGTGCCAGCAGCTTAGCGCGAACAGCCCATGAGCAGTTCTTC.

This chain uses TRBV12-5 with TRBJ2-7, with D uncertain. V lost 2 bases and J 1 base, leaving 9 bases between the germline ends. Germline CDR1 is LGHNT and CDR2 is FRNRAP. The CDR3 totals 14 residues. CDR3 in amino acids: CASGLMPESYEQYF. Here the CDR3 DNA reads TGTGCTAGTGGTTTGATGCCTGAGTCCTACGAGCAGTACTTC.

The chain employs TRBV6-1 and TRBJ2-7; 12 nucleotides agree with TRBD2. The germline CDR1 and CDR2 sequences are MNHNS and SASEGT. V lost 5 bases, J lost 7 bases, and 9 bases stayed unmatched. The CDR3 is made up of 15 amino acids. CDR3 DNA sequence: TGTGCCAGCAGTCGTCTAGCGGGAGGGCCGGGTGAGCAGTACTTC. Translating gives CASSRLAGGPGEQYF.

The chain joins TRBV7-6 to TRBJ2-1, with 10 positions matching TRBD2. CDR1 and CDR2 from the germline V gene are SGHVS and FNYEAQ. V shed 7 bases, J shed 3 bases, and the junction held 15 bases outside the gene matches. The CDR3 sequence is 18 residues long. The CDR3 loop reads CASTTGAGGPRGYNEQFF. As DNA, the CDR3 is TGTGCCAGCACTACAGGAGCGGGAGGGCCCCGCGGCTACAATGAGCAGTTCTTC.

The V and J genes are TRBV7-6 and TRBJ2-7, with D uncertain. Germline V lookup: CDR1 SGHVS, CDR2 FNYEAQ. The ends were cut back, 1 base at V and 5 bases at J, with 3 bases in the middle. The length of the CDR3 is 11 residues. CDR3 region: CASSLGDEQYF. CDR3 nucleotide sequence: TGTGCCAGCAGCTTAGGAGACGAGCAGTACTTC.

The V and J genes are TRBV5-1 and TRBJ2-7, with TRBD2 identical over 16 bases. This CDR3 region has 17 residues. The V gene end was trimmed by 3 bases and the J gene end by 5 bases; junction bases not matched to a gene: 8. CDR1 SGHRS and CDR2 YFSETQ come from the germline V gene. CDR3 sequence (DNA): TGCGCCAGCAGCTGGGGGACTAGCGGGAGGGCCAACCACGAGCAGTACTTC. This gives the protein CASSWGTSGRANHEQYF.

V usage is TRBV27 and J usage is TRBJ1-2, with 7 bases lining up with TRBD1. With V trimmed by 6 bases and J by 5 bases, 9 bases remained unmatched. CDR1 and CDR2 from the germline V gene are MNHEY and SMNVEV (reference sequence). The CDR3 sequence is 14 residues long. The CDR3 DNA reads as TGTGCCAGCAGATCCCGGACAGGATCATATGGCTACACCTTC. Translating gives CASRSRTGSYGYTF.

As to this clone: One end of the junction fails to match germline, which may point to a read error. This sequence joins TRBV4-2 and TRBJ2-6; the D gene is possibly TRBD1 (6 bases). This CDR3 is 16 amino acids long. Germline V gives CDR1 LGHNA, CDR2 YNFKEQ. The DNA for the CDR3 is TGTGCCAGCAGCCAAGATGGGGGCTCTGGGGCCAACGGCCTGACTTTC. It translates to CASSQDGGSGANGLTF.

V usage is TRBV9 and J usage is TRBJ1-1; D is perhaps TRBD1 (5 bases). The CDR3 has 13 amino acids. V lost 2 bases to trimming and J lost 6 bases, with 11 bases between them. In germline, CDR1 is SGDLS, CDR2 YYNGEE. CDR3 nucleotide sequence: TGTGCCAGCAGCGTCGGGGGAGTAGCTGAAGCTTTCTTT. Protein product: CASSVGGVAEAFF.

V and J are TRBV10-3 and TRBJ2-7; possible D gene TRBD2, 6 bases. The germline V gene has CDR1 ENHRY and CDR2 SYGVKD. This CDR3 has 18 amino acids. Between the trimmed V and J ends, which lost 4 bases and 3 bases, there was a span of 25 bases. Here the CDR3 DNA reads TGTGCCATCAGTGCAGGGATAGCGGCCCAAGGGGCCAACTACGAGCAGTACTTC. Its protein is CAISAGIAAQGANYEQYF.

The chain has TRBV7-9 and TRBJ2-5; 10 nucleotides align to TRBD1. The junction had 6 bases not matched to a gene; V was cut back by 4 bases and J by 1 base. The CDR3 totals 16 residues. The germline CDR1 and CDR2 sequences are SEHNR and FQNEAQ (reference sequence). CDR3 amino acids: CASSSDRDRGQETQYF. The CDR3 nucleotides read TGTGCCAGCAGCTCAGACCGGGACAGGGGCCAAGAGACCCAGTACTTC.

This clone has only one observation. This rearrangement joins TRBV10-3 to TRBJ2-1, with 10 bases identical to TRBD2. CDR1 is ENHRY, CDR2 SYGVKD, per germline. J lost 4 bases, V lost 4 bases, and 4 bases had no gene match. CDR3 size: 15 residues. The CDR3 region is CAISGALAGYNEQFF. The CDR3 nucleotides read TGTGCCATCAGTGGTGCACTAGCGGGGTACAATGAGCAGTTCTTC.

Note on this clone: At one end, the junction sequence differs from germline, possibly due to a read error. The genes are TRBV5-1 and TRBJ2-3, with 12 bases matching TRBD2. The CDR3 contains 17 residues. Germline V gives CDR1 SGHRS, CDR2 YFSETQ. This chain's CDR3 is CASSLAIPSGRGDAQYF. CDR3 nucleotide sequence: TGCGCCAGCAGCTTGGCCATCCCTAGCGGGAGGGGAGATGCGCAGTATTTT.

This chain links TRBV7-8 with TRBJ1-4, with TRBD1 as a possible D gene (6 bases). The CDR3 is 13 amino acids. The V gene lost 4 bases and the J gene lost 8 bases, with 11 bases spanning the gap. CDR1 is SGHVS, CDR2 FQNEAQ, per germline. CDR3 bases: TGTGCCAGCAGCTCGGGTGGGGGCGAAAAACTGTTTTTT. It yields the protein CASSSGGGEKLFF. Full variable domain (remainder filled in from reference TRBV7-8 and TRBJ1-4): GAGVSQSPRYKVAKRGQDVALRCDPISGHVSLFWYQQALGQGPEFLTYFQNEAQLDKSGLPSDRFFAERPEGSVSTLKIQRTQQEDSAVYLCASSSGGGEKLFFGSGTQLSVL.

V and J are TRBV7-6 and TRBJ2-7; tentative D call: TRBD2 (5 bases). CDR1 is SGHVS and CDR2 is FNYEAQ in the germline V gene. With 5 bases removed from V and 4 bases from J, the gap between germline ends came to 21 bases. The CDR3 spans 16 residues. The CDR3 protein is CASSTRPGSLNYEQYF. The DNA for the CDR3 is TGTGCCAGCAGCACACGACCGGGATCACTTAATTACGAGCAGTACTTC. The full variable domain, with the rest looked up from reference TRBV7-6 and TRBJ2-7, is GAGVSQSPRYKVTKRGQDVALRCDPISGHVSLYWYRQALGQGPEFLTYFNYEAQQDKSGLPNDRFSAERPEGSISTLTIQRTEQRDSAMYRCASSTRPGSLNYEQYFGPGTRLTVT.

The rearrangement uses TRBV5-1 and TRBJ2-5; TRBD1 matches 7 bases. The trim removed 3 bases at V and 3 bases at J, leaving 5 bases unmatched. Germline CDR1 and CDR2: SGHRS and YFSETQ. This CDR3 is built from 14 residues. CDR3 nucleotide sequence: TGCGCCAGCAGCTGGGGACAGAATAAAGAGACCCAGTACTTC. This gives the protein CASSWGQNKETQYF.

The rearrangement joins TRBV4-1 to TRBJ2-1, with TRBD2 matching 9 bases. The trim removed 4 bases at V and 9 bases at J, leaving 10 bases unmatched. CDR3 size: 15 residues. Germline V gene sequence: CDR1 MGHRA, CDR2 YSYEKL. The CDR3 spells CASSRGTSRWGEQFF. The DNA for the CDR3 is TGCGCCAGCAGCCGAGGGACTAGCAGGTGGGGTGAGCAGTTCTTC.

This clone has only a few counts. The CDR3 loop reads CASSADRDTEAFF. For the CDR3, the DNA is TGTGCCAGCAGCGCCGACAGGGACACTGAAGCTTTCTTT. V gene TRBV9 combines with J gene TRBJ1-1; TRBD1 matches 7 bases. The germline CDR1 and CDR2 sequences are SGDLS and YYNGEE. Trimming at V came to 3 bases and at J to 3 bases, leaving 2 bases not matched to a gene. The CDR3 runs 13 residues.